The T cell receptor beta chain described here comes from a study of blood T cell repertoires in COVID-19. The overall study: Samples came from the United States, Italy and Spain, spanning acute and convalescent COVID-19. PBMCs, B-cell-depleted T cells, or T cells provided the cDNA or gDNA that made up the material.

The length of the CDR3 is 13 residues. The V and J ends lost 6 bases and 5 bases, in that order; junction bases with no gene match: 6. CDR1 MNHNY and CDR2 SVGAGI come from the germline V gene (reference sequence). Per the original methods: For nucleated cells, counts were estimated from reference gene primer amplification. Measured with immunoSEQ multiplex PCR; TCRdb has only the in-frame clones, and not every one. V and J calls and clone size are given by that table; D and trimming were obtained from the DNA. The sample lists 110,000 to 150,000 clones, approximately 83% occurring once. The source material was peripheral blood. The TCR sequence derives from a human donor in a cohort sampled during active COVID-19. The V and J genes are TRBV6-6 and TRBJ2-7; 8 nucleotides match TRBD1. CDR3 DNA: TGTGCCAGCAGACGGACAGGGTTGCACGAGCAGTACTTC. Protein: CASRRTGLHEQYF.